One sample yielded the 21 T cell receptor beta chains listed below, sequenced in a study of OX40 agonist ivuxolimab in advanced cancers. TCRdb's copy holds only in-frame clones and misses some; the assay was immunoSEQ multiplex PCR. Of 39,000 or so clones in the sample, approximately 90% were seen once. Sample: CD4+ or CD8+ T cells sorted from blood, taken in a trial of the OX40 agonist ivuxolimab. These receptors were taken from an adult with an advanced solid tumor such as melanoma, head and neck, liver or kidney cancer.

The chain is built from TRBV19 and TRBJ2-1; the D gene is possibly TRBD1 (6 bases). CDR1 is LNHDA, CDR2 SQIVND, per germline (reference sequence). CDR3 length equals 14 residues. V dropped 3 bases and J dropped 3 bases, with 9 bases sitting between them. The CDR3 sequence: CASSIPGVYNEQFF. In nucleotides, the CDR3 is TGTGCCAGTAGTATTCCAGGGGTCTACAATGAGCAGTTCTTC.

This chain joins TRBV29-1 and TRBJ2-4, with no clear D. CDR1 and CDR2 from the germline V gene are SQVTM and ANQGSEA. Trimming removed 0 bases at V and 0 bases at J, with 12 bases between. CDR3 length: 16 residues. The CDR3 reads CSVEDLDGVAKNIQYF. The CDR3 DNA follows: TGCAGCGTTGAAGATCTGGACGGCGTAGCCAAAAACATTCAGTACTTC.

The V and J genes are TRBV7-6 and TRBJ2-1; no definite D call. CDR3 size: 12 residues. Germline values: CDR1 SGHVS, CDR2 FNYEAQ. The V end lost 3 bases, the J end lost 7 bases, and 7 bases lay between the germline ends. The CDR3 reads CASSLASNEQFF. CDR3 sequence (DNA): TGTGCCAGCAGCTTGGCGTCGAATGAGCAGTTCTTC. The full variable domain, completed using reference TRBV7-6 and TRBJ2-1, is GAGVSQSPRYKVTKRGQDVALRCDPISGHVSLYWYRQALGQGPEFLTYFNYEAQQDKSGLPNDRFSAERPEGSISTLTIQRTEQRDSAMYRCASSLASNEQFFGPGTRLTVL.

This sequence joins TRBV5-1 and TRBJ2-7; TRBD1 matches at 7 bases. Germline assignment: CDR1 SGHRS and CDR2 YFSETQ. CDR3 length: 14 residues. V lost 1 base, J lost 5 bases, and 6 bases stayed unmatched. DNA for the CDR3: TGCGCCAGCAGCTTGTTTGGGACAGCCAACGAGCAGTACTTC. Its protein is CASSLFGTANEQYF.

This sequence joins TRBV7-2 and TRBJ2-7, with a tentative D call TRBD2 (6 bases). The V end lost 3 bases, the J end lost 2 bases, and 8 bases lay between the germline ends. The CDR3 contains 13 residues. From germline, CDR1 is SGHTA and CDR2 FQGNSA. The CDR3 is CASSFGLTYEQYF. The CDR3 nucleotides are TGTGCCAGCAGCTTTGGACTAACCTACGAGCAGTACTTC.

The chain has TRBV6-1 and TRBJ2-7, with D unclear. Germline V CDR1 and CDR2: MNHNS, SASEGT. V was pared by 8 bases and J by 3 bases, with 5 bases between. There are 10 residues in the CDR3. CDR3: CASGDYEQYF. The DNA for the CDR3 is TGTGCCAGCGGGGACTACGAGCAGTACTTC.

The rearrangement links TRBV27 to TRBJ2-2; 7 bases are shared with TRBD1. V trimming: 6 bases; J trimming: 5 bases; junction bases outside the gene matches: 9. In germline, CDR1 is MNHEY, CDR2 SMNVEV (reference sequence). The CDR3 consists of 15 residues. The CDR3: CASSYRQGGTGELFF. CDR3 nucleotides: TGTGCCAGCAGCTATAGACAGGGTGGGACCGGGGAGCTGTTTTTT.

The CDR3 region has the DNA TGTGCCTGGAGTGAAATCACGGGACAGGGGGCTGAGCAGTACTTC. Translating gives CAWSEITGQGAEQYF. The chain is built from TRBV30 and TRBJ2-7; 12 bases line up with TRBD1. From germline, CDR1 is GTSNPN and CDR2 SVGIG (reference sequence). The V segment lost 1 base and the J segment 7 bases; nucleotides outside the gene matches: 8. The CDR3 has 15 residues.

The V and J genes are TRBV9 and TRBJ2-5; no clear D. Germline V gene data show CDR1 as SGDLS and CDR2 as YYNGEE. V was cut by 0 bases and J by 2 bases, with 8 bases left in between. The CDR3 is made up of 14 amino acids. In DNA form, the CDR3 reads TGTGCCAGCAGCGTAGAGGGTCCTCAAGAGACCCAGTACTTC. It yields the protein CASSVEGPQETQYF.

CDR3 amino acids: CASSLGRTSNQPQHF. CDR3 bases: TGTGCCAGCAGCTTAGGACGGACTAGCAATCAGCCCCAGCATTTT. The chain combines TRBV7-9 with TRBJ1-5; D gene unclear. Per germline, CDR1 SEHNR and CDR2 FQNEAQ (reference sequence). V was shortened by 1 base and J by 0 bases, with 7 bases between the two germline ends. This CDR3 is 15 amino acids long.

This clone was picked up a small number of times. The J gene is TRBJ2-7, the V gene TRBV6-1; 10 nucleotides line up with TRBD1. The CDR3 runs to 15 residues. Losses at the gene ends were 5 bases for V and 4 bases for J; bases not matched to a gene: 8. Germline assignment: CDR1 MNHNS and CDR2 SASEGT. CDR3 DNA sequence: TGTGCCAGCAGTCTTACGACAGGGGGCACATACGAGCAGTACTTC. Translated, it gives CASSLTTGGTYEQYF.

The chain links TRBV25-1 to TRBJ1-2; no reliable D call. CDR1 MGHDK and CDR2 SYGVNS come from the germline V gene. Between the trimmed V and J ends, which lost 6 bases and 4 bases, there was a span of 18 bases. This CDR3 contains 15 residues. For the CDR3, the DNA is TGTGCCAGCAGCTCCCCAAGCGAGGCTTCCTATGGCTACACCTTC. This encodes CASSSPSEASYGYTF.

The V and J genes are TRBV4-2 and TRBJ2-7; no reliable D call. The V gene's germline CDR1 is LGHNA and CDR2 YNFKEQ. The CDR3 has 13 amino acids. V was cut by 5 bases and J by 1 base, with 9 bases left in between. The CDR3 loop reads CASSGAESYEQYF. Here the CDR3 DNA reads TGTGCCAGCAGCGGAGCAGAATCCTACGAGCAGTACTTC.

The chain is built from TRBV5-1 and TRBJ2-7; 7 bases match TRBD2. The germline V gene has CDR1 SGHRS and CDR2 YFSETQ. This CDR3 spans 15 amino acids. J was trimmed by 3 bases and V by 0 bases; bases with no gene match: 6. The CDR3: CASSLAAGAVYEQYF. Here the CDR3 DNA reads TGCGCCAGCAGCTTGGCGGCGGGAGCCGTCTACGAGCAGTACTTC.

The chain uses TRBV27 and TRBJ2-5; D remains unclear. Trimming removed 4 bases from V and 0 bases from J, with 6 bases in between. Per the germline V gene, CDR1 is MNHEY and CDR2 is SMNVEV (reference sequence). This CDR3 spans 13 amino acids. This CDR3 reads CASSYGHQETQYF. The CDR3 DNA reads as TGTGCCAGCAGTTACGGGCACCAAGAGACCCAGTACTTC.

This chain joins TRBV12-1 and TRBJ2-5; the table's D call TRBD1 went unverified against the DNA. TRBV12-1 is a pseudogene segment. CDR3 size: 14 residues. The CDR3 spells CASSSTGSQETQYF. The DNA of the CDR3 is TGTGCCAGCAGCTCCACAGGGTCCCAAGAGACCCAGTACTTC.

The chain employs TRBV4-1 and TRBJ2-7, with 8 bases matching TRBD1. Germline V lookup: CDR1 MGHRA, CDR2 YSYEKL. V shed 3 bases and J 5 bases; nucleotides not matched to a gene: 12. The CDR3 runs 16 residues. CDR3 residues: CASSQPLDREGDEQYF. In DNA, the CDR3 is TGCGCCAGCAGCCAGCCCCTGGACAGGGAAGGGGACGAGCAGTACTTC.

This clone was seen only once. The rearrangement uses TRBV7-6 and TRBJ2-2, with 12 bases aligning to TRBD1. The CDR3 totals 16 residues. Losses at the gene ends were 5 bases for V and 4 bases for J; bases not matched to a gene: 5. Germline V gene sequence: CDR1 SGHVS, CDR2 FNYEAQ. CDR3 region: CASSQGQGAITGELFF. The CDR3 bases are TGTGCCAGCAGCCAGGGACAGGGGGCTATCACCGGGGAGCTGTTTTTT.

The chain uses TRBV21-1 and TRBJ1-1. TRBV21-1 is a pseudogene segment. The length of the CDR3 is 17 residues. CDR3 nucleotide sequence: TGTGCCAGCAGCAACCACCCTATAGCCCGAATGAACACTGAAGCTTTCTTT. Translated: CASSNHPIARMNTEAFF.

The chain employs TRBV7-9 and TRBJ2-7, with 10 bases lining up with TRBD2. The CDR3 length is 16 residues. CDR1 SEHNR and CDR2 FQNEAQ come from the germline V gene (reference sequence). Germline trimming cut 5 bases from V and 2 bases from J; bases unmatched to any gene: 9. CDR3 nucleotides: TGTGCCAGCAGCGGAGCCGGGACTAGCGTGACCTACGAGCAGTACTTC. Encoded protein: CASSGAGTSVTYEQYF.

This clone was seen once. J is TRBJ2-7 and V is TRBV9; no reliable D call. Looked up from germline, CDR1 is SGDLS and CDR2 is YYNGEE. The CDR3 is 16 amino acids. V was shortened by 4 bases and J by 2 bases, with 19 bases between the two germline ends. The DNA for the CDR3 is TGTGCCAGCAGCCCCAGTGGAGCGCAACCAGCCTACGAGCAGTACTTC. Translated: CASSPSGAQPAYEQYF.